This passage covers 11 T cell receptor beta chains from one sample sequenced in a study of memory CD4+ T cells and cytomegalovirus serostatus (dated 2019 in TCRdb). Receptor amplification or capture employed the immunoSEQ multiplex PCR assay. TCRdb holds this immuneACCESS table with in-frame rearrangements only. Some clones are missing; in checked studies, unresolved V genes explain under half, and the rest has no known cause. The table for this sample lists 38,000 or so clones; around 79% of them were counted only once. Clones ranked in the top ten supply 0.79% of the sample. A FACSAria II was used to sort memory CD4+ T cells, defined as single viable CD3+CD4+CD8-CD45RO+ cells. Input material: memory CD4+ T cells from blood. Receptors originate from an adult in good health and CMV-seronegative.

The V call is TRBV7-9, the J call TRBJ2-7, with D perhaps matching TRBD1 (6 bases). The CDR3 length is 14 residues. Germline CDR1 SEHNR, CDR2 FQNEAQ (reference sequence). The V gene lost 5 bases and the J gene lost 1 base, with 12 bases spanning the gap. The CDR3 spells CASSPVTGSYEQYF. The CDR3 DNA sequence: TGTGCCAGCAGCCCGGTGACAGGATCCTACGAGCAGTACTTC.

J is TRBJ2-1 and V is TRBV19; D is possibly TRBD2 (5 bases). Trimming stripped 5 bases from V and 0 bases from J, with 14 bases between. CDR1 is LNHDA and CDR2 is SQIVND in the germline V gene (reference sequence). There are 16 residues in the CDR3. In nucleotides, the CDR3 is TGTGCCAGTAGTGGAGGCGGAACGAGCTCCTACAATGAGCAGTTCTTC. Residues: CASSGGGTSSYNEQFF. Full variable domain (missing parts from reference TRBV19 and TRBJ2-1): DGGITQSPKYLFRKEGQNVTLSCEQNLNHDAMYWYRQDPGQGLRLIYYSQIVNDFQKGDIAEGYSVSREKKESFPLTVTSAQKNPTAFYLCASSGGGTSSYNEQFFGPGTRLTVL.

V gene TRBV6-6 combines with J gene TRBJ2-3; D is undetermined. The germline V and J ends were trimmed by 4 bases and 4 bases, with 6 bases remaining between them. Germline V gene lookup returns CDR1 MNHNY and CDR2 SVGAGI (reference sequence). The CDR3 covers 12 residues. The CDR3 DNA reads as TGTGCCAGCAGTTCTACAGCAGATACGCAGTATTTT. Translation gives CASSSTADTQYF.

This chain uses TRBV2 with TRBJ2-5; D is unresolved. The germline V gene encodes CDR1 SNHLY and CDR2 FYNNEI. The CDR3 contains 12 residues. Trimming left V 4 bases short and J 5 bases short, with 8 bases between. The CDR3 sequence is CASSVGFETQYF. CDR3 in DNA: TGTGCCAGCAGTGTTGGGTTCGAGACCCAGTACTTC. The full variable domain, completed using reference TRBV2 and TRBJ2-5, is EPEVTQTPSHQVTQMGQEVILRCVPISNHLYFYWYRQILGQKVEFLVSFYNNEISEKSEIFDDQFSVERPDGSNFTLKIRSTKLEDSAMYFCASSVGFETQYFGPGTRLLVL.

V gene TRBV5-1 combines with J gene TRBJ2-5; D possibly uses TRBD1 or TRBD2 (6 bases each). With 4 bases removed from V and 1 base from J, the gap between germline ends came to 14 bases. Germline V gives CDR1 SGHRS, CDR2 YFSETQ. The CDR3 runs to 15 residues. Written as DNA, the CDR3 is TGCGCCAGCAGCGTCCGAGGGGGGACCCAAGAGACCCAGTACTTC. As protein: CASSVRGGTQETQYF.

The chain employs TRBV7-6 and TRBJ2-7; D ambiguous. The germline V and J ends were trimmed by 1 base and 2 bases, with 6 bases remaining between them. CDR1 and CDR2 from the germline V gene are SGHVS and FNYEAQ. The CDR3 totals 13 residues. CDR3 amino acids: CASSLDGPYEQYF. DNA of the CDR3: TGTGCCAGCAGCTTAGACGGTCCCTACGAGCAGTACTTC.

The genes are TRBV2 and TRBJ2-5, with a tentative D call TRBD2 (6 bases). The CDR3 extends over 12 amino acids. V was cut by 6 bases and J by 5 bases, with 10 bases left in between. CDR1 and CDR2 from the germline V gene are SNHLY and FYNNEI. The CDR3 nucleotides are TGTGCCAGCAGCGGGGGAGGCGAGACCCAGTACTTC. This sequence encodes CASSGGGETQYF.

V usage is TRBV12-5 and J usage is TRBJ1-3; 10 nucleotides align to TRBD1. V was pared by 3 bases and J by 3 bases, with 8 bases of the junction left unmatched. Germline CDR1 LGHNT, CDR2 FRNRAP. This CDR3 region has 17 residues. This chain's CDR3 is CASGFRTGGRYGNTIYF. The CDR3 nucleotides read TGTGCTAGTGGTTTCAGGACAGGGGGACGATATGGAAACACCATATATTTT.

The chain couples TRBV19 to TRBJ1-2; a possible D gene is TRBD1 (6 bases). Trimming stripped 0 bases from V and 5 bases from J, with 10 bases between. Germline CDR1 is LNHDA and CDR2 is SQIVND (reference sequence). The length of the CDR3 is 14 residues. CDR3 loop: CASSIETGTYGYTF. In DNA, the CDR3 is TGTGCCAGTAGTATAGAAACAGGGACTTATGGCTACACCTTC.

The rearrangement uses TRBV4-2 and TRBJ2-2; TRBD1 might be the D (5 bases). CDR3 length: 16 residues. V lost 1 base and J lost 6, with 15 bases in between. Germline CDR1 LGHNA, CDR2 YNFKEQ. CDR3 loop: CASSQVGAPFAGELFF. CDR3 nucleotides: TGTGCCAGCAGCCAAGTAGGGGCCCCTTTCGCCGGGGAGCTGTTTTTT.

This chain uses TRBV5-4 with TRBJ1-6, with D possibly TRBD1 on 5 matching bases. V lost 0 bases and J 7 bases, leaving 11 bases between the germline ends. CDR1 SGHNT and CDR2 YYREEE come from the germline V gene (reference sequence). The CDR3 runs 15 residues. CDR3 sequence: CASSLGPGRNSPLHF. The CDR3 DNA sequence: TGTGCCAGCAGCTTGGGGCCAGGGAGGAATTCACCCCTCCACTTT. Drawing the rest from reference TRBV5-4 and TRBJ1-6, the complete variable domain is ETGVTQSPTHLIKTRGQQVTLRCSSQSGHNTVSWYQQALGQGPQFIFQYYREEENGRGNFPPRFSGLQFPNYSSELNVNALELDDSALYLCASSLGPGRNSPLHFGNGTRLTVT.